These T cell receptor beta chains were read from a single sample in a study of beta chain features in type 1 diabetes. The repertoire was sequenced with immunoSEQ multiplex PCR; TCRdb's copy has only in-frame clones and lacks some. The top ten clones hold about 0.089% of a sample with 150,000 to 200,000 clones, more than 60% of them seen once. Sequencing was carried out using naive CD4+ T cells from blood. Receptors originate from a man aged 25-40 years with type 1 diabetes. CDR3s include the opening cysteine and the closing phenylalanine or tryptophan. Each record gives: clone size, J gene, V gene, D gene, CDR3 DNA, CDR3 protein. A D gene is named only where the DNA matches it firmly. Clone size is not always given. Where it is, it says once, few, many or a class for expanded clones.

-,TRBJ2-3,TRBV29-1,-,TGCAGCGTTGAGGGCCTCGCAGATACGCAGTATTTT,CSVEGLADTQYF
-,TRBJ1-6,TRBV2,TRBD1,TGTGCCAGCAGCGGGACAGGGAACTATAATTCACCCCTCCACTTT,CASSGTGNYNSPLHF
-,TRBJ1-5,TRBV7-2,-,TGTGCCAGCAGACGTAGTAGCAATCAGCCCCAGCATTTT,CASRRSSNQPQHF
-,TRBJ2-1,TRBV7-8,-,TGTGCCAGCAGCTTAGGGCCCTCGGAGTACAATGAGCAGTTCTTC,CASSLGPSEYNEQFF
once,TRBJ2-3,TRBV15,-,TGTGCCACCAGCAGCGGACTCTCCACAGATACGCAGTATTTT,CATSSGLSTDTQYF
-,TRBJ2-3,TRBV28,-,TGTGCCAGCAGTTTGGCCACAGATACGCAGTATTTT,CASSLATDTQYF
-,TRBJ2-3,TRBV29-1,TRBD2,TGCAGCGTTCAGGCGCCTAGCGGGGGGGAAGCGGGTACGCAGTATTTT,CSVQAPSGGEAGTQYF
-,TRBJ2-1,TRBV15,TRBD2,TGTGCCACCCTTAGCGGGACTAGCAGTTACAATGAGCAGTTCTTC,CATLSGTSSYNEQFF
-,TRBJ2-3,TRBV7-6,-,TGTGCCAGCAGCCCGCTAGGGTTGAGCACAGATACGCAGTATTTT,CASSPLGLSTDTQYF
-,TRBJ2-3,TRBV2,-,TGTGCCTCCAAAGCCGGGCGACAGGGCACAGATACGCAGTATTTT,CASKAGRQGTDTQYF
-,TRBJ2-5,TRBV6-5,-,TGTGCCAGCATCTCCCCAGGAACTGGATCGACCCAGTACTTC,CASISPGTGSTQYF
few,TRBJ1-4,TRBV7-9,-,TGTGCCAGCAGCGTCGGACAGCCGAATGAAAAACTGTTTTTT,CASSVGQPNEKLFF
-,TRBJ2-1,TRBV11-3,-,TGTGCCAGCAGCTTAGAAGGAAACCCCGGTGCTGAGCAGTTCTTC,CASSLEGNPGAEQFF
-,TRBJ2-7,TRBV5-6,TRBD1,TGTGCCAGCAGCTTGTGGACAGGGAAGTCCTACGAGCAGTACTTC,CASSLWTGKSYEQYF
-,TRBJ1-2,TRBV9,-,TGTGCCAGCAGCGTGACGGGGCTTGTTGGCTACACCTTC,CASSVTGLVGYTF
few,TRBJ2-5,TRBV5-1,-,TGCGCCAGCAGCTTGCTAGCTGCGGGAGAGACCCAGTACTTC,CASSLLAAGETQYF
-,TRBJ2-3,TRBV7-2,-,TGTGCCAGCAGGTCTCCCACTGCCGGGGCCTTAACAGATACGCAGTATTTT,CASRSPTAGALTDTQYF
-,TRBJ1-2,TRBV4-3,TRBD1,TGCGCCAGCAGCCACAACAGGGGGCCGGGCTATGGCTACACCTTC,CASSHNRGPGYGYTF
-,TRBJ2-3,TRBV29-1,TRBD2,TGCAGCGTCAAGACTAGCGGGGGCACAGATACGCAGTATTTT,CSVKTSGGTDTQYF
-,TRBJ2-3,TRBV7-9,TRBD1,TGTGCCAGCAGCCAATTGGGACAGGGCCCATCCACAGATACGCAGTATTTT,CASSQLGQGPSTDTQYF
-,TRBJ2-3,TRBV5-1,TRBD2,TGCGCCAGCAGCTTGGGTGGACTAGGTAGCACAGATACGCAGTATTTT,CASSLGGLGSTDTQYF
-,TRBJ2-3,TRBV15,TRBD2,TGTGCCACCAGCAGAGATCCGGGACTAGCGGGGGGAAATACGCAGTATTTT,CATSRDPGLAGGNTQYF
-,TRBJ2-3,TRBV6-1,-,TGTGCCAGCAGTGAAGCGGGGAGCACAGATACGCAGTATTTT,CASSEAGSTDTQYF
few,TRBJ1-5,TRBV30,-,TGTGCCTGGAGACGGGGCAGGGATCAGCCCCAGCATTTT,CAWRRGRDQPQHF
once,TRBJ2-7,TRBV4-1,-,TGCGCCAGCAGCCAAGAAGGTTCGCTAGCGATTCGCGAGCAGTACTTC,CASSQEGSLAIREQYF
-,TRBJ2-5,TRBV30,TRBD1,TGTGCCTGGAGTGGGGGGACAGGGGTTATTCAAGAGACCCAGTACTTC,CAWSGGTGVIQETQYF
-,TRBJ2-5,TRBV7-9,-,TGTGCCAGCAGCTTAGCCGGGACGCTAGAGACCCAGTACTTC,CASSLAGTLETQYF
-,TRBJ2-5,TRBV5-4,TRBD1,TGTGCCAGCAGGAGGACAGGGACCCAAGAGACCCAGTACTTC,CASRRTGTQETQYF
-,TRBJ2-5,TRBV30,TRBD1,TGTGCCTGGAGTGTAGGGCAGGGGGCCGAGACCCAGTACTTC,CAWSVGQGAETQYF
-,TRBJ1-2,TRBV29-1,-,TGCAGCGCCGCCGGTATAGGGCAAGGCGGCTACACCTTC,CSAAGIGQGGYTF
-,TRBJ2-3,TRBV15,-,TGTGCCACCAGCAGAGACGACAGTCTGGGCACAGATACGCAGTATTTT,CATSRDDSLGTDTQYF
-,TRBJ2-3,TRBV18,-,TGTGCCAGCTCACCCGACCGGGTTCGGAGCACGCAGTATTTT,CASSPDRVRSTQYF
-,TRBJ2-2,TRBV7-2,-,TGTGCCAGCAGCTTAGTGGGTCAGACCGGGGAGCTGTTTTTT,CASSLVGQTGELFF
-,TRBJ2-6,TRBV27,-,TGTGCCAGCAGTCTGTCCGGGACACCCTCTGGGGCCAACGTCCTGACTTTC,CASSLSGTPSGANVLTF
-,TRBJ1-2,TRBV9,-,TGTGCCAGCAGCGTCAACATAGACTATGGCTACACCTTC,CASSVNIDYGYTF
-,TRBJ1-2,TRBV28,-,TGTGCCAGCAGTTTACAGTCGGGTGGCTACACCTTC,CASSLQSGGYTF